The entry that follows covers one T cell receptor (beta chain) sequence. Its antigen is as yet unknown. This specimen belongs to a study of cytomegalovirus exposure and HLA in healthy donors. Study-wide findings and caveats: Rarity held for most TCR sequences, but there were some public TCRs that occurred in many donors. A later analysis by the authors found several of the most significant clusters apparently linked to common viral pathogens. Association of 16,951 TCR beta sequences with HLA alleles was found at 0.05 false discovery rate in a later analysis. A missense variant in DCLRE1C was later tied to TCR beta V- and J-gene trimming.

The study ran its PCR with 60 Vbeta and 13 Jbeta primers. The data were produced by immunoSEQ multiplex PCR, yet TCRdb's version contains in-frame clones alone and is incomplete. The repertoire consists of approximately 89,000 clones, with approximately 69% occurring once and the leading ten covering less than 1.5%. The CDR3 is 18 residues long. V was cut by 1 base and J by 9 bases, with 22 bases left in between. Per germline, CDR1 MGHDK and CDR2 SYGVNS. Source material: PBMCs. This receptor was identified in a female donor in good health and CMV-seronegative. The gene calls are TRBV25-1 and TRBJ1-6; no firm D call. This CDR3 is CASSELEKDFGGLSPLHF. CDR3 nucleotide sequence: TGTGCCAGCAGTGAATTGGAGAAGGACTTTGGAGGGCTTTCACCCCTCCACTTT.